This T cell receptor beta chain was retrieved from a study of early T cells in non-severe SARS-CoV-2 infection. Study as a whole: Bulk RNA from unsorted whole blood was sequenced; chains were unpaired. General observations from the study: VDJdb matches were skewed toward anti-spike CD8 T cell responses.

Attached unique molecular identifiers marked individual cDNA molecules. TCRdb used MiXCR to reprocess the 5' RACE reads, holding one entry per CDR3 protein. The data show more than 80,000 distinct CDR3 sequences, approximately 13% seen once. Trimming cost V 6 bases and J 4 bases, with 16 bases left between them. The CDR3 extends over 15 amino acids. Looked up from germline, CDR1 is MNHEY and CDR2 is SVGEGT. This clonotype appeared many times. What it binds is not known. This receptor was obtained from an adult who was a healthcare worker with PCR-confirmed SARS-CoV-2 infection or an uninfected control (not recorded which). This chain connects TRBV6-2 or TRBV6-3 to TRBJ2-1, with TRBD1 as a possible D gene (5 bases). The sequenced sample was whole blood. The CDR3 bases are TGTGCCAGCAGCCACGACAGTAGTGGTTACAATGAGCAGTTCTTC. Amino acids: CASSHDSSGYNEQFF.